The clone carrying this T cell receptor (beta chain) was detected a few times. Trimming cost V 3 bases and J 8 bases; bases outside gene matches: 7. This CDR3 has 14 residues. The germline CDR1 and CDR2 sequences are ENHRY and SYGVKD. Clones were read by immunoSEQ multiplex PCR, and TCRdb kept only the in-frame ones, dropping some. The table has a few hundred thousand clones, 75% to 90% seen once. The source of the sample is a study of blood T cell repertoires in COVID-19. The clonotype comes from a man aged 18-30 years with active or convalescent COVID-19. This chain connects TRBV10-3 to TRBJ2-1; 7 bases are a match to TRBD1. Material for sequencing was peripheral blood. DNA of the CDR3: TGTGCCATCAGTGAAACAGGGGCTGGATATGAGCAGTTCTTC. Translating gives CAISETGAGYEQFF.